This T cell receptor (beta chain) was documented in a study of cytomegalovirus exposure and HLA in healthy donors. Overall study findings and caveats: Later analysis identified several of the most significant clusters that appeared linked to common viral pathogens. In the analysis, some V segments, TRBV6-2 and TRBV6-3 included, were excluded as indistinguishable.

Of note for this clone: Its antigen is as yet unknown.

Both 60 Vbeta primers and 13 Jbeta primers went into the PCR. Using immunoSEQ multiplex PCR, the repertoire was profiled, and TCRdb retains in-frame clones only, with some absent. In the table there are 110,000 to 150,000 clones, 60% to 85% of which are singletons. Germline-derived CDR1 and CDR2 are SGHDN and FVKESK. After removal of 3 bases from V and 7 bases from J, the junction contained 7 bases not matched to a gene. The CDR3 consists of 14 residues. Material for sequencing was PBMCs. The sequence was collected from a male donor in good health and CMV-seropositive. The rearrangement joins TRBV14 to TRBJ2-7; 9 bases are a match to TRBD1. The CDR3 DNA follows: TGTGCCAGCAGCCAGGGACAGGGAGGCAAAGAGCAGTACTTC. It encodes CASSQGQGGKEQYF. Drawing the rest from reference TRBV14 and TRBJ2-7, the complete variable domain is EAGVTQFPSHSVIEKGQTVTLRCDPISGHDNLYWYRRVMGKEIKFLLHFVKESKQDESGMPNNRFLAERTGGTYSTLKVQPAELEDSGVYFCASSQGQGGKEQYFGPGTRLTVT.